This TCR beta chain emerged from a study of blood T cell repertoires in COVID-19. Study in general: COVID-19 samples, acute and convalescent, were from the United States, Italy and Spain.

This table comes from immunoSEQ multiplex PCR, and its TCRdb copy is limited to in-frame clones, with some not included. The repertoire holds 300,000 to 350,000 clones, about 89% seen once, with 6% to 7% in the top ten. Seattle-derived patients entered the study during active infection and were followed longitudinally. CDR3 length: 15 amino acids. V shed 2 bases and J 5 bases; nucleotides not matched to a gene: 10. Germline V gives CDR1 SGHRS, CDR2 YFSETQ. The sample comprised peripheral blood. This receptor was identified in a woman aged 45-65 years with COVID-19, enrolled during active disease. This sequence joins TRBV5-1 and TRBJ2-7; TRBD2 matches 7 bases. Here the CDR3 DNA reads TGCGCCAGCAGCTTCGGGGCTAGCGGAGGGGACGAGCAGTACTTC. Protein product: CASSFGASGGDEQYF.